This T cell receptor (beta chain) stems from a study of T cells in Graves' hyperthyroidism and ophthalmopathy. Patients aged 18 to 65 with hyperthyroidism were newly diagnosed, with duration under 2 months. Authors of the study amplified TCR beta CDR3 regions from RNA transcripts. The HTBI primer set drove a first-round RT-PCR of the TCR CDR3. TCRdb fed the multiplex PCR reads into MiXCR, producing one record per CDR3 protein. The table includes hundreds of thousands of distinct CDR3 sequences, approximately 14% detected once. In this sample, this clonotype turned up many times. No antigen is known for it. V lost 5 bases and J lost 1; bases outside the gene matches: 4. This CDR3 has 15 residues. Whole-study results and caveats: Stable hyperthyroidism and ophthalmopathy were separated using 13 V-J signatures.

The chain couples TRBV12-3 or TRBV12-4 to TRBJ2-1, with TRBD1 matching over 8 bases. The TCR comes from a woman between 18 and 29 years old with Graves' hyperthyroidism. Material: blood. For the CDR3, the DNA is TGTGCCAGCAGTCCACAGGGGGGATCCTACAATGAGCAGTTCTTC. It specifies CASSPQGGSYNEQFF.